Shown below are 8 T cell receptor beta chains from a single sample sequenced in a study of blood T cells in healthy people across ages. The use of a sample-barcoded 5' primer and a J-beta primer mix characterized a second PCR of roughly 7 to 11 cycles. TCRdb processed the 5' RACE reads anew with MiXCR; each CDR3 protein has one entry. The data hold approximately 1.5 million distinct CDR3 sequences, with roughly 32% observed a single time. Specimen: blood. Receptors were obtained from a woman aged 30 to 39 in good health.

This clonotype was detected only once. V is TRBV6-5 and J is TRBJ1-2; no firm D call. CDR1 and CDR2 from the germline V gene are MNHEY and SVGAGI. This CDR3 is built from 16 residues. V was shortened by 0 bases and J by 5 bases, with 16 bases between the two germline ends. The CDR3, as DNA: TGTGCCAGCAGTTACTCAATAGGGAAAGGAGGATATGGCTACACCTTC. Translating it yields CASSYSIGKGGYGYTF.

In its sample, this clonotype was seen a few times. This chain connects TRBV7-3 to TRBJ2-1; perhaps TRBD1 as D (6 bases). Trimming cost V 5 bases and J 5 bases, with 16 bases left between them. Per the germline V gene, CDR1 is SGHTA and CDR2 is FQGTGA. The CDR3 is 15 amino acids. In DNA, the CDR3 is TGTGCCAGCAGCCTGAGAGGACAGAAAGACAATGAGCAGTTCTTC. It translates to CASSLRGQKDNEQFF.

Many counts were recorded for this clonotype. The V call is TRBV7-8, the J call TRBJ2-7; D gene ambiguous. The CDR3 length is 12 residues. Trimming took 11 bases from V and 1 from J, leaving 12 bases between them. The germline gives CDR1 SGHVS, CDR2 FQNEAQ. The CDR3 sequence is CAGGNKSYEQYF. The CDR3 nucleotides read TGTGCCGGTGGGAACAAATCCTACGAGCAGTACTTC.

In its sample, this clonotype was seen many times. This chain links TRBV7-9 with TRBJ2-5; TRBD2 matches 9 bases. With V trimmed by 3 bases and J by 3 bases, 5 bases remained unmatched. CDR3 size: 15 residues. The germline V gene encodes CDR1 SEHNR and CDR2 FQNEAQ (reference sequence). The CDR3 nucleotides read TGTGCCAGCAGCTTGGTACTAGCGGGTAAAGAGACCCAGTACTTC. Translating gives CASSLVLAGKETQYF. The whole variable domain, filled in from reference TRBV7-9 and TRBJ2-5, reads DTGVSQNPRHKITKRGQNVTFRCDPISEHNRLYWYRQTLGQGPEFLTYFQNEAQLEKSRLLSDRFSAERPKGSFSTLEIQRTEQGDSAMYLCASSLVLAGKETQYFGPGTRLLVL.

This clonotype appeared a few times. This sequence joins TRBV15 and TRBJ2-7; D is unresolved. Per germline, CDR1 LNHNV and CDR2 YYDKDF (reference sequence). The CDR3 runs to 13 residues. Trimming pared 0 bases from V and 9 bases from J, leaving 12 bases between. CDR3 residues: CATSRDNDLWQYF. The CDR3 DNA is TGTGCCACCAGCAGAGATAATGACCTCTGGCAGTACTTC.

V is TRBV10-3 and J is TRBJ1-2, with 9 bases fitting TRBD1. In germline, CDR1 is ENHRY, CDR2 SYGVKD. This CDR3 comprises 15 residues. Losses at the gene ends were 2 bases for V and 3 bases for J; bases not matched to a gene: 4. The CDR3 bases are TGTGCCATCAGTGAGGGGACAGGGTCCCACTATGGCTACACCTTC. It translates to CAISEGTGSHYGYTF.

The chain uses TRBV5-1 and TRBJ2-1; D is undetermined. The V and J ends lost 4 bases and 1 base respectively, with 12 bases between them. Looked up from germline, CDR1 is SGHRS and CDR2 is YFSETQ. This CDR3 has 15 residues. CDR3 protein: CASSANTLSYNEQFF. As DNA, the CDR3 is TGCGCCAGCAGCGCGAACACCTTATCCTACAATGAGCAGTTCTTC.

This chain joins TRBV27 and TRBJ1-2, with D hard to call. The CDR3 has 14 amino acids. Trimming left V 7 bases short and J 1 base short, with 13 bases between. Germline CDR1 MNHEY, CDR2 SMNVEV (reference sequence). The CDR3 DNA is TGTGCCAGCACCTGGGGTGCGGTTAACTATGGCTACACCTTC. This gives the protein CASTWGAVNYGYTF.